This TCR beta chain was retrieved from a study of early T cells in non-severe SARS-CoV-2 infection. TCRdb used MiXCR to reprocess the 5' RACE reads, holding one entry per CDR3 protein. Seen here are around 40,000 distinct CDR3 sequences, around 9.9% observed once, and the top ten hold 9.7%. In its sample, this clonotype was seen a few times. The sequence derives from an adult who was a healthcare worker with PCR-confirmed SARS-CoV-2 infection or an uninfected control (not recorded which). Sequencing was done on a sample of whole blood.

CDR3 in amino acids: CASSGAGSPFKLFF. CDR3 bases: TGTGCCAGCAGCGGGGCCGGGAGCCCCTTTAAACTGTTTTTT. The chain carries TRBV9 and TRBJ1-4; D remains ambiguous. CDR1 SGDLS and CDR2 YYNGEE come from the germline V gene. Trimming stripped 3 bases from V and 11 bases from J, with 17 bases between. The CDR3 length is 14 residues.